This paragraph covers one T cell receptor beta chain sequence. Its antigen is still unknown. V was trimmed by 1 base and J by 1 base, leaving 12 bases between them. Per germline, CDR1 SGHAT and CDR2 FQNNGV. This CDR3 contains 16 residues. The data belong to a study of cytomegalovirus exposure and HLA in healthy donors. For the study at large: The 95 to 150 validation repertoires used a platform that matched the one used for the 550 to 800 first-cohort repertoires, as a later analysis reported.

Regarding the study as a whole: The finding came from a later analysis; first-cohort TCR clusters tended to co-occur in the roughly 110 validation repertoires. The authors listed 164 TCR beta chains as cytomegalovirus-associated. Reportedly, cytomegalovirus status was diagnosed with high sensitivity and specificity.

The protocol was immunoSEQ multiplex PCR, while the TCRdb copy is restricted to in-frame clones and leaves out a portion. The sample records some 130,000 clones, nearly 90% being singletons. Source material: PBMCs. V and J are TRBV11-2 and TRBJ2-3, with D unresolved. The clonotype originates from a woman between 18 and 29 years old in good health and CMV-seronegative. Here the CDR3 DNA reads TGTGCCAGCAGCTTAGTTCTAGTCATAGGCACAGATACGCAGTATTTT. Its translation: CASSLVLVIGTDTQYF.